These 15 T cell receptor beta chains originate from one sample sequenced in a study of OX40 agonist ivuxolimab in advanced cancers. Only in-frame clones appear in the TCRdb table, and some are missing; sequencing was by immunoSEQ multiplex PCR. The sample shows some 70,000 clones, around 89% of them seen only once. The input for sequencing was CD4+ or CD8+ T cells sorted from blood, taken in a trial of the OX40 agonist ivuxolimab. These receptors all stem from an adult with an advanced solid tumor such as melanoma, head and neck, liver or kidney cancer.

The V call is TRBV7-2, the J call TRBJ2-3; TRBD1 agrees at 7 bases. The CDR3 consists of 15 residues. Trimming at V came to 4 bases and at J to 3 bases, leaving 7 bases not matched to a gene. Germline V gene sequence: CDR1 SGHTA, CDR2 FQGNSA. The CDR3 reads CASSSRLTGTDTQYF. The CDR3 DNA is TGTGCCAGCAGCTCCAGATTGACAGGGACAGATACGCAGTATTTT.

The V and J genes are TRBV20-1 and TRBJ2-5, with D possibly being TRBD1 (6 bases). The CDR3 loop spans 11 amino acids. CDR1 is DFQATT, CDR2 SNEGSKA, per germline (reference sequence). CDR3 nucleotides: TGCGGGGGCTCCGGGTTAGGGACCCAGTACTTC. Translating it yields CGGSGLGTQYF.

The V and J genes are TRBV4-2 and TRBJ1-2; D might be TRBD1 (6 bases). V was trimmed by 5 bases and J by 2 bases, leaving 15 bases between them. This CDR3 region has 15 residues. The germline V gene encodes CDR1 LGHNA and CDR2 YNFKEQ. This CDR3 reads CASSSGGGQNYGYTF. The CDR3 bases are TGTGCCAGCAGCAGCGGGGGCGGACAGAACTATGGCTACACCTTC.

V gene TRBV5-1 combines with J gene TRBJ2-3; 7 bases agree with TRBD1. CDR3 length equals 16 residues. Germline V gene sequence: CDR1 SGHRS, CDR2 YFSETQ. Unmatched junction bases numbered 7, after V lost 0 bases and J lost 3 bases. The CDR3 sequence is CASSLGGGFGTDTQYF. CDR3 sequence (DNA): TGCGCCAGCAGCTTGGGAGGGGGCTTTGGTACAGATACGCAGTATTTT.

V is TRBV7-9 and J is TRBJ2-2; 7 nucleotides align to TRBD1. Germline values: CDR1 SEHNR, CDR2 FQNEAQ (reference sequence). With 2 bases clipped from V and 10 bases from J, the junction kept 10 bases outside the gene matches. This CDR3 comprises 15 residues. In DNA, the CDR3 is TGTGCCAGCAGCTTAAGGGGGACAGAGGTATTGGAGCTGTTTTTT. The encoded protein is CASSLRGTEVLELFF.

J is TRBJ1-2 and V is TRBV6-4, with D possibly TRBD1 on 5 matching bases. CDR3 length: 13 residues. Deletions cut 2 bases from V and 7 bases from J, with 11 bases between. Germline V gene lookup returns CDR1 MRHNA and CDR2 SNTAGT. CDR3 in DNA: TGTGCCAGCAGTGACAATCAGGGTTCTGGCTACACCTTC. Residues: CASSDNQGSGYTF.

The V gene is TRBV19, the J gene TRBJ1-1; no reliable D call. V was clipped by 7 bases and J by 2 bases, with 14 bases between them. The CDR3 consists of 14 residues. Germline CDR1 reads LNHDA; CDR2 reads SQIVND (reference sequence). The CDR3 here is CASTKRTGNTEAFF. CDR3 DNA sequence: TGTGCCAGTACTAAGCGGACGGGAAACACTGAAGCTTTCTTT.

The V call is TRBV7-2, the J call TRBJ2-5; D possibly corresponds to TRBD1 (5 bases). TRBJ2-7 matches the DNA end more closely, so the J call is doubtful. The germline gives CDR1 SGHTA, CDR2 FQGNSA. The CDR3 has 11 amino acids. The CDR3 sequence: CASSFRVEQYF. CDR3 coding DNA: TGTGCCAGCAGCTTCAGGGTCGAGCAGTACTTC.

The V and J genes are TRBV11-1 and TRBJ2-5; D possibly corresponds to TRBD2 (6 bases). Per the germline V gene, CDR1 is SGHAT and CDR2 is FQDESV (reference sequence). The CDR3 has 14 residues. The V gene lost 3 bases and the J gene lost 0 bases, with 8 bases spanning the gap. The CDR3 DNA follows: TGTGCCAGCAGCTTTGGAGGGAACCAAGAGACCCAGTACTTC. Protein product: CASSFGGNQETQYF.

The chain couples TRBV5-1 to TRBJ2-7; the D gene could be TRBD1 or TRBD2 (5 bases each). This CDR3 comprises 15 residues. The germline gives CDR1 SGHRS, CDR2 YFSETQ. The V end was cut by 4 bases, the J end by 5 bases, with 19 bases between. DNA of the CDR3: TGCGCCAGCAGCCCCGAAGGGGCTACGGGGAACGAGCAGTACTTC. It specifies CASSPEGATGNEQYF.

The genes are TRBV28 and TRBJ2-3; D possibly corresponds to TRBD1 (5 bases). The CDR3 sequence is 14 residues long. Germline CDR1 is MDHEN and CDR2 is SYDVKM. Trimming took off 3 bases at V and 4 bases at J, with 11 bases between the two ends. CDR3 sequence (DNA): TGTGCCAGCAGTTTCTCCAGGGTGGCAGATACGCAGTATTTT. Translation: CASSFSRVADTQYF.

V gene TRBV6-5 combines with J gene TRBJ1-5; no clear D gene. Germline CDR1 reads MNHEY; CDR2 reads SVGAGI. The CDR3 is 14 amino acids. The ends were cut back, 5 bases at V and 4 bases at J, with 12 bases in the middle. This chain's CDR3 is CASSKSRQNQPQHF. Written as DNA, the CDR3 is TGTGCCAGCAGTAAGAGCCGGCAAAATCAGCCCCAGCATTTT.

V gene TRBV29-1 combines with J gene TRBJ1-1; the D is unclear. The CDR3 consists of 17 residues. Between the trimmed V and J ends, which lost 4 bases and 0 bases, there was a span of 21 bases. Germline CDR1 reads SQVTM; CDR2 reads ANQGSEA. The CDR3 DNA is TGCAGCGTTGCCCTACTTCACGGGCTCGGGATGAACACTGAAGCTTTCTTT. Translated: CSVALLHGLGMNTEAFF. The full variable domain, with the rest looked up from reference TRBV29-1 and TRBJ1-1, is SAVISQKPSRDICQRGTSLTIQCQVDSQVTMMFWYRQQPGQSLTLIATANQGSEATYESGFVIDKFPISRPNLTFSTLTVSNMSPEDSSIYLCSVALLHGLGMNTEAFFGQGTRLTVV.

The chain combines TRBV2 with TRBJ2-3; TRBD2 might be the D (5 bases). This CDR3 has 12 residues. Trimming shortened V by 5 bases and J by 7 bases, and 10 bases separated the two germline ends. The germline V gene has CDR1 SNHLY and CDR2 FYNNEI. This CDR3 reads CASSRTENTQYF. CDR3 sequence (DNA): TGTGCCAGCAGTCGGACTGAAAATACGCAGTATTTT.

This clone was recorded only once. The V call is TRBV4-3, the J call TRBJ2-3; D is undetermined. The CDR3 has 13 amino acids. Trimming removed 4 bases at V and 1 base at J, with 6 bases between. Germline-derived CDR1 and CDR2 are LGHNA and YSLEER. As DNA, the CDR3 is TGCGCCAGCAGCCGACTCGGCACAGATACGCAGTATTTT. This gives the protein CASSRLGTDTQYF.